This passage covers 11 T cell receptor beta chains from one sample sequenced in a study of blood T cell repertoires in COVID-19. TCRdb's copy holds only in-frame clones and misses some; the assay was immunoSEQ multiplex PCR. The sample includes about 120,000 clones, 69% of them seen just once. The sequencing input was peripheral blood. Source of these receptors: a woman in her 70s with acute or convalescent COVID-19.

This sequence joins TRBV29-1 and TRBJ2-3; 7 bases agree with TRBD2. Losses at the gene ends were 4 bases for V and 4 bases for J; bases not matched to a gene: 8. The CDR3 sequence is 14 residues long. Germline V gene lookup returns CDR1 SQVTM and CDR2 ANQGSEA. The DNA of the CDR3 is TGCAGCGTTGCCTGGAAGGCGGGAGCAGATACGCAGTATTTT. Protein: CSVAWKAGADTQYF.

This clone was seen a single time. V and J are TRBV2 and TRBJ2-3; TRBD2 aligns across 13 bases. This CDR3 has 15 amino acids. J gave up 3 bases and V 5 bases, and 2 bases lay outside the gene matches. The germline CDR1 and CDR2 sequences are SNHLY and FYNNEI. CDR3 loop: CASSRTSGRTDTQYF. The CDR3 bases are TGTGCCAGCAGTCGGACTAGCGGGAGAACAGATACGCAGTATTTT.

The genes are TRBV7-2 and TRBJ2-1; 9 bases match TRBD1. The CDR3 totals 16 residues. V shed 5 bases, J shed 7 bases, and the junction held 12 bases outside the gene matches. In germline, CDR1 is SGHTA, CDR2 FQGNSA. The CDR3 DNA follows: TGTGCCAGCAGCCACCTCCGGGACAGGGTAAGGAATGAGCAGTTCTTC. Its protein product is CASSHLRDRVRNEQFF.

Note on this clone: Its ends do not fully match the called genes, so a read error is possible. V gene TRBV29-1 combines with J gene TRBJ2-5; no definite D call. The CDR3 is made up of 11 amino acids. Per the germline V gene, CDR1 is SQVTM and CDR2 is ANQGSEA. CDR3 bases: TGCAGCGTTGAAGATCGGGTGGCCTGCCACTTC. It specifies CSVEDRVACHF.

The V and J genes are TRBV28 and TRBJ1-3; TRBD1 agrees at 8 bases. The CDR3 runs 16 residues. V lost 2 bases and J lost 0; bases outside the gene matches: 3. From germline, CDR1 is MDHEN and CDR2 SYDVKM. The CDR3 reads CASSLGQGTSGNTIYF. The CDR3 coding sequence is TGTGCCAGCAGTTTAGGACAGGGAACCTCTGGAAACACCATATATTTT.

The V call is TRBV25-1, the J call TRBJ2-5; no definite D call. Germline CDR1 is MGHDK and CDR2 is SYGVNS. The V gene lost 4 bases and the J gene lost 4 bases, with 10 bases spanning the gap. The CDR3 runs 13 residues. CDR3 sequence reads: CASSGHGRETQYF. DNA for the CDR3: TGTGCCAGCAGTGGACATGGAAGAGAGACCCAGTACTTC. Full variable domain (missing parts from reference TRBV25-1 and TRBJ2-5): EADIYQTPRYLVIGTGKKITLECSQTMGHDKMYWYQQDPGMELHLIHYSYGVNSTEKGDLSSESTVSRIRTEHFPLTLESARPSHTSQYLCASSGHGRETQYFGPGTRLLVL.

The rearrangement links TRBV7-9 to TRBJ2-5, with TRBD1 as a possible D gene (5 bases). Trimming took off 1 base at V and 2 bases at J, with 14 bases between the two ends. The CDR3 covers 16 residues. CDR1 and CDR2 from the germline V gene are SEHNR and FQNEAQ (reference sequence). CDR3 protein: CASSLGVAGLQETQYF. The CDR3 coding sequence is TGTGCCAGCAGCTTAGGGGTAGCAGGGTTACAAGAGACCCAGTACTTC.

CDR3 sequence reads: CASSQDLMETQYF. The CDR3 bases are TGTGCCAGCAGCCAGGACTTAATGGAGACCCAGTACTTC. This sequence joins TRBV5-5 and TRBJ2-5; D may be TRBD2 (5 bases). The ends were cut back, 4 bases at V and 5 bases at J, with 12 bases in the middle. Germline V lookup: CDR1 SGHKS, CDR2 YYEKEE (reference sequence). This CDR3 spans 13 amino acids.

This clone was detected only a few times. The genes are TRBV5-1 and TRBJ1-5; D gene uncertain. The germline V gene encodes CDR1 SGHRS and CDR2 YFSETQ. V was trimmed by 0 bases and J by 4 bases, leaving 5 bases between them. The CDR3 runs to 13 residues. CDR3 sequence reads: CASSLAVNQPQHF. In DNA, the CDR3 is TGCGCCAGCAGCTTGGCCGTGAATCAGCCCCAGCATTTT.

The chain joins TRBV12-3 or TRBV12-4 to TRBJ1-5, with a weak D call TRBD1 (5 bases). V lost 6 bases and J 6 bases, leaving 12 bases between the germline ends. This CDR3 contains 13 residues. Here the CDR3 DNA reads TGTGCCAGCAGATCTGACAGTTCTCAGCCCCAGCATTTT. Its translation is CASRSDSSQPQHF.

In its sample, this clone was seen many times. The rearrangement links TRBV5-5 to TRBJ2-5; possibly TRBD1 for D (6 bases). Germline CDR1 and CDR2: SGHKS and YYEKEE (reference sequence). The length of the CDR3 is 14 residues. V was trimmed by 4 bases and J by 0 bases, leaving 10 bases between them. The CDR3 region has the DNA TGTGCCAGCAGCCGACAGGCGAACCAAGAGACCCAGTACTTC. Amino acids: CASSRQANQETQYF.